This TCR beta chain was captured in a study of cytomegalovirus exposure and HLA in healthy donors. Germline V CDR1 and CDR2: SNHLY, FYNNEI. Trimming removed 9 bases from V and 1 base from J, with 17 bases in between. This CDR3 spans 15 amino acids. Notes on this clone: Its antigen remains unidentified.

Whole-study findings and limits: According to a later analysis, TCR clusters from the first cohort tended to co-occur in the 120 or so validation repertoires.

TCRdb's table, derived via immunoSEQ multiplex PCR, lists solely in-frame clones and lacks some. The sample carries about 180,000 clones, 86% recorded once. This chain joins TRBV2 and TRBJ2-3; D unresolved. Sequences were obtained from PBMCs. The sequence derives from a man aged 18 to 30 in good health and CMV-seropositive. The CDR3 region is CARSEGGQGTDTQYF. CDR3 sequence (DNA): TGTGCCAGGTCAGAAGGCGGCCAAGGCACAGATACGCAGTATTTT.